This is a list of T cell receptor beta chains from one sample in a study of cytomegalovirus exposure and HLA in healthy donors. The data were produced by immunoSEQ multiplex PCR, yet TCRdb's version contains in-frame clones alone and is incomplete. The sample has over 80,000 clones; about 83% are singletons. Sequencing used PBMCs. The source of these receptors is a man aged 55 to 69 in good health and CMV-seropositive. The CDR3 runs from the conserved cysteine through the conserved F or W. A D gene is named only where the DNA matches it firmly. The size field is filled for only some rows; it gives once, few, many or a size class.

abundance: .
v_gene: TRBV19
j_gene: TRBJ2-1
d_gene: .
CDR3nt: TGTGCCAGTAGTATCGTGACTACCAATGAGCAGTTCTTC
CDR3aa: CASSIVTTNEQFF

abundance: .
v_gene: TRBV18
j_gene: TRBJ2-2
d_gene: .
CDR3nt: TGTGCCAGCTCACCGGCAGGGGCGGATACCGGGGAGCTGTTTTTT
CDR3aa: CASSPAGADTGELFF

abundance: .
v_gene: TRBV10-3
j_gene: TRBJ2-7
d_gene: .
CDR3nt: TGTGCCATCAGGCCCGTTGGCAGCTCCTACGAGCAGTACTTC
CDR3aa: CAIRPVGSSYEQYF

abundance: .
v_gene: TRBV15
j_gene: TRBJ2-2
d_gene: .
CDR3nt: TGTGCCACCAGCAGAGAGAGGATGGCCACCGGGGAGCTGTTTTTT
CDR3aa: CATSRERMATGELFF

abundance: .
v_gene: TRBV7-9
j_gene: TRBJ1-2
d_gene: .
CDR3nt: TGTGCCAGCAGCCTCCCCGGAGCTAACTATGGCTACACCTTC
CDR3aa: CASSLPGANYGYTF

abundance: .
v_gene: TRBV29-1
j_gene: TRBJ2-1
d_gene: .
CDR3nt: TGCAGCGTTGAAGGCGGTGGGGGCCGGACGGATGAGCAGTTCTTC
CDR3aa: CSVEGGGGRTDEQFF

abundance: once
v_gene: TRBV5-5
j_gene: TRBJ2-7
d_gene: .
CDR3nt: TGTGCCAGCAGCTCAGATACAGGGTTAAAGTCCTACGAGCAGTACTTC
CDR3aa: CASSSDTGLKSYEQYF

abundance: .
v_gene: TRBV5-1
j_gene: TRBJ2-7
d_gene: .
CDR3nt: TGCGCCAGCAGCTTGCCCAGCTACGAGCAGTACTTC
CDR3aa: CASSLPSYEQYF

abundance: .
v_gene: TRBV27
j_gene: TRBJ2-3
d_gene: TRBD1
CDR3nt: TGTGCCAGCAGTTTCGTAACAGGGGGCATTCAGGCAGATACGCAGTATTTT
CDR3aa: CASSFVTGGIQADTQYF

abundance: once
v_gene: TRBV7-2
j_gene: TRBJ2-2
d_gene: .
CDR3nt: TGTGCCAGCAGCTTATTATTACAGGGGGGGACCGGGGAGCTGTTTTTT
CDR3aa: CASSLLLQGGTGELFF

abundance: once
v_gene: TRBV4-1
j_gene: TRBJ1-3
d_gene: .
CDR3nt: TGCGCCAGCAGCCAAGAGCAGGGGCCGGGAAACACCATATATTTT
CDR3aa: CASSQEQGPGNTIYF

abundance: .
v_gene: TRBV7-3
j_gene: TRBJ2-7
d_gene: TRBD1
CDR3nt: TGTGCCAGCAGCTTCGACAGGGGGTACGAGCAGTACTTC
CDR3aa: CASSFDRGYEQYF

abundance: .
v_gene: TRBV7-8
j_gene: TRBJ2-5
d_gene: .
CDR3nt: TGTGCCAGCAGCTTAGCGCCGGGGAAGCAAGAGACCCAGTACTTC
CDR3aa: CASSLAPGKQETQYF

abundance: .
v_gene: TRBV5-6
j_gene: TRBJ1-2
d_gene: .
CDR3nt: TGTGCCAGCGAAACTGTAGGGGCTGGGATCTATGGCTACACCTTC
CDR3aa: CASETVGAGIYGYTF

abundance: .
v_gene: TRBV30
j_gene: TRBJ2-5
d_gene: TRBD1
CDR3nt: TGTGCCTGGAGTCCAGGGGGTAAGGGAGAGACCCAGTACTTC
CDR3aa: CAWSPGGKGETQYF

abundance: few
v_gene: TRBV19
j_gene: TRBJ1-5
d_gene: .
CDR3nt: TGTGCCGCCGGGGGCAATCAGCCCCAGCATTTT
CDR3aa: CAAGGNQPQHF

abundance: .
v_gene: TRBV5-1
j_gene: TRBJ2-7
d_gene: .
CDR3nt: TGCGCCAGCAGCTTGGCTGTGACAGGAACCTACGAGCAGTACTTC
CDR3aa: CASSLAVTGTYEQYF

abundance: once
v_gene: TRBV10-3
j_gene: TRBJ2-3
d_gene: TRBD2
CDR3nt: TGTGCCATCAGGAGCGGGGGACTCACAGATACGCAGTATTTT
CDR3aa: CAIRSGGLTDTQYF

abundance: .
v_gene: TRBV28
j_gene: TRBJ2-7
d_gene: .
CDR3nt: TGTGCCAGTACAGGGTTCCACGAGCAGTACTTC
CDR3aa: CASTGFHEQYF

abundance: .
v_gene: TRBV10-2
j_gene: TRBJ2-7
d_gene: .
CDR3nt: TGCGCCAGCAGGAATCAGGTCTCCTACGAGCAGTACTTC
CDR3aa: CASRNQVSYEQYF

abundance: .
v_gene: TRBV28
j_gene: TRBJ1-5
d_gene: .
CDR3nt: TGTGCCAGCAGTTTACGGTCAGGGAGCAATCAGCCCCAGCATTTT
CDR3aa: CASSLRSGSNQPQHF

abundance: .
v_gene: TRBV21-1
j_gene: TRBJ1-1
d_gene: .
CDR3nt: TGTGCCAGCAGCAAAGAATACTGCTTCAGAGACAGGCCTGAAATGAACACTGAAGCTTTCTTT
CDR3aa: CASSKEYCFRDRPEMNTEAFF

abundance: .
v_gene: TRBV30
j_gene: TRBJ2-3
d_gene: TRBD2
CDR3nt: TGTGCCTGGAGTGCCTCAAGCGGGACCAGCACAGATACGCAGTATTTT
CDR3aa: CAWSASSGTSTDTQYF

abundance: .
v_gene: TRBV6-6
j_gene: TRBJ2-7
d_gene: .
CDR3nt: TGTGCCAGTACTCTTCAGGCCGAGCTTCTCTACGAGCAGTACTTC
CDR3aa: CASTLQAELLYEQYF

abundance: .
v_gene: TRBV9
j_gene: TRBJ2-3
d_gene: .
CDR3nt: TGTGCCAGCAGCGTAGCAGGTGCCACAGATACGCAGTATTTT
CDR3aa: CASSVAGATDTQYF

abundance: .
v_gene: TRBV15
j_gene: TRBJ2-4
d_gene: .
CDR3nt: TGTGCCACCAGCACCTGGGACACCTTAGCCAAAAACATTCAGTACTTC
CDR3aa: CATSTWDTLAKNIQYF

abundance: .
v_gene: TRBV4-1
j_gene: TRBJ1-5
d_gene: TRBD1
CDR3nt: TGCGCCAGCAGCAAAGACCTATACAGGGGAAGCAATCAGCCCCAGCATTTT
CDR3aa: CASSKDLYRGSNQPQHF

abundance: once
v_gene: TRBV5-1
j_gene: TRBJ2-1
d_gene: TRBD2
CDR3nt: TGCGCCAGCAGCCTACTAGCGGGGGGGCCTGGTGAGCAGTTCTTC
CDR3aa: CASSLLAGGPGEQFF

abundance: .
v_gene: TRBV19
j_gene: TRBJ1-4
d_gene: TRBD1
CDR3nt: TGTGCCAGCCTGGGGGACAGGGGTCCGGAAGGTGAAAAACTGTTTTTT
CDR3aa: CASLGDRGPEGEKLFF

abundance: .
v_gene: TRBV6-1
j_gene: TRBJ2-1
d_gene: TRBD2
CDR3nt: TGTGCCAGCAGTGGGACTAGCGGGAGGAGCTCCTACAATGAGCAGTTCTTC
CDR3aa: CASSGTSGRSSYNEQFF

abundance: .
v_gene: TRBV30
j_gene: TRBJ2-3
d_gene: .
CDR3nt: TGTGCCTGGAGTGTTGGTGGGGGGGCTTCAGATACGCAGTATTTT
CDR3aa: CAWSVGGGASDTQYF

abundance: .
v_gene: TRBV28
j_gene: TRBJ1-6
d_gene: .
CDR3nt: TGTGCCAGCAGTTTCGTCCAGGGGCTTAGGGATTCACCCCTCCACTTT
CDR3aa: CASSFVQGLRDSPLHF

abundance: .
v_gene: TRBV29-1
j_gene: TRBJ2-7
d_gene: .
CDR3nt: TGCAGCGTTGACACAGGGTTCGAGCAGTACTTC
CDR3aa: CSVDTGFEQYF

abundance: .
v_gene: TRBV5-1
j_gene: TRBJ2-7
d_gene: .
CDR3nt: TGCGCCAGCAGCATCACCGGGACTGGCTCCTACGAGCAGTACTTC
CDR3aa: CASSITGTGSYEQYF

abundance: .
v_gene: TRBV27
j_gene: TRBJ1-6
d_gene: .
CDR3nt: TGTGCCAGCAGTTGGACACCGCTTAATTCACCCCTCCACTTT
CDR3aa: CASSWTPLNSPLHF

abundance: .
v_gene: TRBV2
j_gene: TRBJ1-1
d_gene: TRBD1
CDR3nt: TGTGCCAGCAACCAGGACAGGGGACGGACTGAAGCTTTCTTT
CDR3aa: CASNQDRGRTEAFF

abundance: .
v_gene: TRBV19
j_gene: TRBJ2-5
d_gene: .
CDR3nt: TGTGCCAGTAGTATAGAAAGGAGCTTCCAAGAGACCCAGTACTTC
CDR3aa: CASSIERSFQETQYF

abundance: few
v_gene: TRBV5-4
j_gene: TRBJ2-6
d_gene: .
CDR3nt: TGTGCCAGCAGCCCGGGTGGACAGCCTTGGGCCAACGTCCTGACTTTC
CDR3aa: CASSPGGQPWANVLTF

abundance: .
v_gene: TRBV7-2
j_gene: TRBJ1-6
d_gene: .
CDR3nt: TGTGCCAGCAGCTTATCGAGCGGGGCCAGCTCCTATAATTCACCCCTCCACTTT
CDR3aa: CASSLSSGASSYNSPLHF

abundance: .
v_gene: TRBV5-8
j_gene: TRBJ1-6
d_gene: TRBD1
CDR3nt: TGTGCCAGCAGATCCGGGACAGGAGTTTTTATCCCCTATAATTCACCCCTCCACTTT
CDR3aa: CASRSGTGVFIPYNSPLHF

abundance: .
v_gene: TRBV5-1
j_gene: TRBJ1-6
d_gene: TRBD1
CDR3nt: TGCGCCAGCAGGACAGGGAGCTCCTATAATTCACCCCTCCACTTT
CDR3aa: CASRTGSSYNSPLHF

abundance: .
v_gene: TRBV9
j_gene: TRBJ2-7
d_gene: .
CDR3nt: TGTGCCAGCAGCGTAGGCGGTTCTGGTGCACCCTACGAGCAGTACTTC
CDR3aa: CASSVGGSGAPYEQYF

abundance: .
v_gene: TRBV29-1
j_gene: TRBJ1-1
d_gene: .
CDR3nt: TGCAGCGTTGGACTGCTTATACCTATAGCTGAAGCTTTCTTT
CDR3aa: CSVGLLIPIAEAFF

abundance: .
v_gene: TRBV19
j_gene: TRBJ1-1
d_gene: TRBD1
CDR3nt: TGTGCCAGTAGTATAAGAACAGGGGGCGTCACTGAAGCTTTCTTT
CDR3aa: CASSIRTGGVTEAFF

abundance: .
v_gene: TRBV5-8
j_gene: TRBJ2-1
d_gene: .
CDR3nt: TGTGCCAGCAGCTTGGGGGGGGACCCAAAGCAGTTCTTC
CDR3aa: CASSLGGDPKQFF